The clone carrying this TCR beta chain has ten or more counts. This specimen comes from a study of blood T cells in healthy people across ages. Trimming stripped 1 base from V and 10 bases from J, with 11 bases between. CDR3 size: 13 residues. A sample-barcoded 5' primer and a J-beta primer mix were used in a second PCR of roughly 7 to 12 cycles. TCRdb fed the 5' RACE reads into MiXCR, producing one record per CDR3 protein. The sample lists fewer than 1,000,000 distinct CDR3 sequences, 40% to 50% occurring once. The receptor was isolated from a man aged 55 to 69 in good health. The sequenced material came from blood. The chain couples TRBV12-3 or TRBV12-4 to TRBJ2-1; D is ambiguous. CDR3 coding DNA: TGTGCCAGCAGTTTAGGTGAGGCTAGGGAGCAGTTCTTC. Translation gives CASSLGEAREQFF.